The rows below give T cell receptor beta chains drawn from one sample of a study of cytomegalovirus exposure and HLA in healthy donors. TCRdb's copy holds only in-frame clones and misses some; the assay was immunoSEQ multiplex PCR. This sample carries about 140,000 clones, with about 0.96% going to the ten biggest clones. The sample consisted of PBMCs. Receptor source: a male donor in good health and CMV-seronegative. Both conserved end residues are part of each CDR3. A D gene is named only where the DNA matches it firmly.

v_call	d_call	j_call	cdr3_nt	cdr3_aa
TRBV4-2	TRBD2	TRBJ2-5	TGTGCCAGCAGCCTGAGAGCGGGGGGCGTTGAGACCCAGTACTTC	CASSLRAGGVETQYF
TRBV2	TRBD1	TRBJ1-2	TGTGCCAGCAGTGCGAGACAGGGGGCCTCGAACTATGGCTACACCTTC	CASSARQGASNYGYTF
TRBV4-3	-	TRBJ2-6	TGCGCCAGCAGCCCCAAGGTGGACAGCTGGGCCAACGTCCTGACTTTC	CASSPKVDSWANVLTF
TRBV5-6	-	TRBJ1-2	TGTGCCAGCACCCGGAGGGGACGAGGCTACACCTTC	CASTRRGRGYTF
TRBV29-1	TRBD1	TRBJ1-4	TGCAGCGTCTATGGGACAGCGAAAGAAAAACTGTTTTTT	CSVYGTAKEKLFF
TRBV5-6	TRBD1	TRBJ2-7	TGTGCCAGCAGGGACAGGGTGGTCCGACACGAGCAGTACTTC	CASRDRVVRHEQYF
TRBV4-2	-	TRBJ1-3	TGTGCCAGCAGCCAAGAGCCAGACACCATATATTTT	CASSQEPDTIYF
TRBV7-9	-	TRBJ1-5	TGTGCCAGCAGCTTAGTAGGGGACAATCAGCCCCAGCATTTT	CASSLVGDNQPQHF
TRBV19	-	TRBJ2-7	TGTGCCAGTAGTAACACAGGTTTGGGCTACGAGCAGTACTTC	CASSNTGLGYEQYF
TRBV6-5	TRBD2	TRBJ2-1	TGTGCCAGCAGAACAACTAGCGGGAGAGACAATGAGCAGTTCTTC	CASRTTSGRDNEQFF
TRBV6-5	-	TRBJ1-1	TGTGCCAGCAAGGGGGTGAACACTGAAGCTTTCTTT	CASKGVNTEAFF
TRBV28	-	TRBJ2-7	TGTGCCAGCAGTCGAGGCTCGGGACATCCCTCCTACGAGCAGTACTTC	CASSRGSGHPSYEQYF
TRBV6-5	TRBD2	TRBJ2-1	TGTGCCAGCAGTCCGCCGGGACTAGCGGAGCAGTTCTTC	CASSPPGLAEQFF
TRBV30	-	TRBJ1-2	TGTGCCTGGAGTAGAGACTCGAACTATGGCTACACCTTC	CAWSRDSNYGYTF
TRBV5-4	TRBD1	TRBJ2-7	TGTGCCAGCAGCTTGGAACAGGGGTTATTGGGTGAGCAGTACTTC	CASSLEQGLLGEQYF
TRBV7-9	-	TRBJ1-1	TGTGCCAGCAGCTCCTCTCCTGAAGCTTTCTTT	CASSSSPEAFF
TRBV15	-	TRBJ1-2	TGTGCCACCAGCCATACAGGGCCCTATAACTATGGCTACACCTTC	CATSHTGPYNYGYTF
TRBV6-1	-	TRBJ1-5	TGTGCCAGCAGTACAGGGTATAGCAATCAGCCCCAGCATTTT	CASSTGYSNQPQHF
TRBV15	TRBD1	TRBJ1-1	TGTGCCACCAGCAGAGTCACAGGGGGCTTCACTGAAGCTTTCTTT	CATSRVTGGFTEAFF
TRBV5-1	TRBD2	TRBJ2-4	TGCGCCAGCAGCTTGGTGGGACTAGCGGGGGTTGGGGGAACCAAAAACATTCAGTACTTC	CASSLVGLAGVGGTKNIQYF
TRBV15	TRBD2	TRBJ2-1	TGTGCCACCAGCAAGGGACTAGCGGGGGGCAATGAGCAGTTCTTC	CATSKGLAGGNEQFF
TRBV5-1	TRBD1	TRBJ1-2	TGCGCCAGCAGCTTCCGTACAGGGGGCGTCTATGGCTACACCTTC	CASSFRTGGVYGYTF
TRBV5-1	TRBD1	TRBJ1-1	TGCGCCAGCAGCTTTAGGGGGCAAAGTGAAGCTTTCTTT	CASSFRGQSEAFF
TRBV7-8	-	TRBJ1-5	TGTGCCAGCAGCTTAGGGCAGAATAGCAATCAGCCCCAGCATTTT	CASSLGQNSNQPQHF
TRBV19	TRBD1	TRBJ1-5	TGTGCCAGTAGTACACGACAGGGGCTTGATCAGCCCCAGCATTTT	CASSTRQGLDQPQHF
TRBV7-9	-	TRBJ2-5	TGTGCCAGCAGCTTGCTCGTGGTACTAGCAGAAGAGACCCAGTACTTC	CASSLLVVLAEETQYF
TRBV30	-	TRBJ1-2	TGTGCCTGGGTTGGACAAGAATATGGCTACACCTTC	CAWVGQEYGYTF
TRBV5-1	TRBD2	TRBJ2-2	TGCGCCAGCAGCTTGGTTCCCCGGACTAGCGGGAGAAGGGGCGGGGAGCTGTTTTTT	CASSLVPRTSGRRGGELFF
TRBV27	-	TRBJ1-4	TGTGCCAGCAGTAACCAGGGTATAAGTGAAAAACTGTTTTTT	CASSNQGISEKLFF
TRBV6-5	TRBD2	TRBJ2-3	TGTGCCAGCACGGGTAGCGGGGGGGCTGCAGATACGCAGTATTTT	CASTGSGGAADTQYF
TRBV30	TRBD1	TRBJ2-7	TGTGCCTGCAAGACAGGGGAGCCCTACGAGCAGTACTTC	CACKTGEPYEQYF
TRBV29-1	-	TRBJ1-4	TGCAGCGTTGACCGCCAACCCAGGGCCCAAGGGGAAAAACTGTTTTTT	CSVDRQPRAQGEKLFF
TRBV6-1	-	TRBJ1-1	TGTGCCAGCAGTGAAACGGATTTGACATGGAGGTCTGAAGCTTTCTTT	CASSETDLTWRSEAFF
TRBV6-5	-	TRBJ2-7	TGTGCCAGCAGTTATGGGCCGTCTCCCTACGAGCAGTACTTC	CASSYGPSPYEQYF
TRBV2	-	TRBJ2-5	TGTGCCAGCGCGGAAGAATACCAAGAGACCCAGTACTTC	CASAEEYQETQYF
TRBV6-5	TRBD1	TRBJ2-7	TGTGCCAGCAGTTACGGGACAGGGGTCTACGAGCAGTACTTC	CASSYGTGVYEQYF
TRBV7-9	TRBD2	TRBJ2-2	TGTGCCAGCAGCTACGGACTAGCGGGGGCCGGGGAGCTGTTTTTT	CASSYGLAGAGELFF
TRBV10-1	-	TRBJ1-1	TGCGCCAGCAGCGACCCAGGGAACACTGAAGCTTTCTTT	CASSDPGNTEAFF
TRBV5-1	-	TRBJ2-1	TGCGCCAGCAACTATTTAGCGGACTCCTACAATGAGCAGTTCTTC	CASNYLADSYNEQFF
TRBV18	-	TRBJ1-1	TGTGCCAGCTCACCTGACAGGATGCCGTTGTTGGGGGACACTGAAGCTTTCTTT	CASSPDRMPLLGDTEAFF
TRBV7-8	TRBD2	TRBJ2-5	TGTGCCAGCAGCTTAGCGGCGGGAGACAAAGAGACCCAGTACTTC	CASSLAAGDKETQYF
TRBV9	-	TRBJ1-3	TGTGCCAGCAGCGTAGGAGAAGCACCCTCTGGAAACACCATATATTTT	CASSVGEAPSGNTIYF
TRBV19	TRBD1	TRBJ1-5	TGTGCCAGTCGTTACGACAGGGCGCAGGGTCAGCCCCAGCATTTT	CASRYDRAQGQPQHF